This T cell receptor (beta chain) originates from a study of blood T cells in healthy people across ages. Looking at the study overall: Researchers report that template switching captured about one barcoded beta molecule per two T cells.

In germline, CDR1 is SNHLY, CDR2 FYNNEI. V gave up 6 bases and J gave up 2 bases, with 10 bases separating them. The CDR3 totals 13 residues. Through a sample-barcoded 5' primer and a J-beta primer mix, a second PCR was run for 7 to 11 cycles. TCRdb re-called the 5' RACE reads with MiXCR, one entry per CDR3 protein. Altogether fewer than 1,200,000 distinct CDR3 sequences are present, almost 25% being singletons, with the ten largest covering around 0.75%. This clonotype was recorded a few times. This same sample was also taken into another study, of T cells of mothers and their children. That publication notes: The people who donated were a few healthy Caucasian mothers and their six children.

Sequenced input: blood. The gene calls are TRBV2 and TRBJ1-1; D gene uncertain. The clonotype was recovered from a girl between 2 and 10 years old in good health. This chain's CDR3 is CASSANGNTEAFF. The CDR3 DNA reads as TGTGCCAGCAGCGCGAATGGCAACACTGAAGCTTTCTTT.